Presented here are 7 T cell receptor beta chains from one specimen sequenced in a study of shared clonotypes between healthy human individuals. Repertoires were generated with immunoSEQ multiplex PCR, while TCRdb's copy carries only in-frame clones and drops some. The profile covers 2 million to 2.5 million clones, with just over 90% appearing a single time and under 0.45% taken by the ten largest. The sample comprised naive CD4+ T cells from PBMCs. Subset: CD45RA+ positively selected. These receptors were obtained from a man younger than 35 in good health. Some clones in this sample may be carry-over from other donors' samples.

This chain links TRBV28 with TRBJ2-4; D gene unclear. V lost 5 bases and J lost 1, with 12 bases in between. The CDR3 consists of 15 residues. CDR1 and CDR2 (germline): MDHEN, SYDVKM. This CDR3 is CASSTGQRAKNIQYF. For the CDR3, the DNA is TGTGCCAGCAGTACTGGCCAGCGCGCCAAAAACATTCAGTACTTC.

This chain connects TRBV5-6 to TRBJ2-3; D may be TRBD2 (5 bases). The CDR3 is 15 amino acids. The V gene lost 0 bases and the J gene lost 2 bases, with 10 bases spanning the gap. CDR1 SGHDT and CDR2 YYEEEE come from the germline V gene. For the CDR3, the DNA is TGTGCCAGCAGCTTGGCCGCGGGCATCACAGATACGCAGTATTTT. Translating gives CASSLAAGITDTQYF.

The chain employs TRBV9 and TRBJ2-7, with D possibly being TRBD2 (6 bases). The CDR3 runs to 15 residues. The germline V gene has CDR1 SGDLS and CDR2 YYNGEE. V was shortened by 3 bases and J by 6 bases, with 19 bases between the two germline ends. The chain's CDR3 is CASSGRDWRFSEQYF. CDR3 DNA: TGTGCCAGCAGCGGCCGGGACTGGCGATTCTCCGAGCAGTACTTC.

This clone occurred once. The chain is built from TRBV11-2 and TRBJ2-1; 10 bases match TRBD2. With 5 bases clipped from V and 9 bases from J, the junction kept 13 bases outside the gene matches. The CDR3 has 16 amino acids. Germline CDR1 reads SGHAT; CDR2 reads FQNNGV. CDR3 in DNA: TGTGCCAGCAGCCTCTATGCTAGCGGGAGCACTGCTGAGCAGTTCTTC. Residues: CASSLYASGSTAEQFF.

The CDR3 nucleotides are TGCAGCGTTGACTCGGCGACTAAGGAGCAGTACTTC. Translated: CSVDSATKEQYF. This chain joins TRBV29-1 and TRBJ2-7; D perhaps matches TRBD2 (5 bases). This CDR3 has 12 amino acids. Germline V lookup: CDR1 SQVTM, CDR2 ANQGSEA. V lost 3 bases and J lost 7, with 13 bases in between.

The chain is built from TRBV5-1 and TRBJ2-1; a weak D match, TRBD2 (6 bases). This CDR3 has 13 amino acids. Germline lookup yields CDR1 SGHRS and CDR2 YFSETQ. The ends were cut back, 4 bases at V and 4 bases at J, with 9 bases in the middle. Written as DNA, the CDR3 is TGCGCCAGCAGCCGGGACTTGTACAATGAGCAGTTCTTC. Amino acid sequence: CASSRDLYNEQFF.

The chain is built from TRBV7-9 and TRBJ1-1, with D possibly matching TRBD1 (6 bases). The germline V gene encodes CDR1 SEHNR and CDR2 FQNEAQ (reference sequence). This CDR3 spans 16 amino acids. Trimming cost V 5 bases and J 2 bases, with 18 bases left between them. CDR3 sequence reads: CASSREWGAFNTEAFF. In DNA, the CDR3 is TGTGCCAGCAGCCGTGAGTGGGGGGCTTTCAACACTGAAGCTTTCTTT.